This T cell receptor (beta chain) came from a study of T cells in Graves' hyperthyroidism and ophthalmopathy. General study results and limits: Blood also carried most thyroid clonotypes expanded above 0.001.

TCR beta CDR3 regions were amplified from RNA transcripts. Using the HTBI primer set, a first-round RT-PCR was run on the TCR CDR3. A single record per CDR3 protein comes from TCRdb applying MiXCR to the multiplex PCR reads. This sample has about 480,000 distinct CDR3 sequences, with about 20% found just once. Clinical symptoms, serum thyroxine and TRAb, thyroid ultrasound and orbital computed tomography together formed the diagnostic basis. In regard to this clonotype: Its cognate antigen is unknown.

The material sequenced was blood. The source is a woman in her seventies with Graves' ophthalmopathy.

CDR3 amino acids: CASSPTRNEKLFF. CDR3 nucleotides: TGTGCCAGCTCACCCACGCGGAATGAAAAACTGTTTTTT. This chain joins TRBV18 and TRBJ1-4; D not certain. Germline loops: CDR1 KGHSH, CDR2 LQKENI. The CDR3 consists of 13 residues. Trimming took 3 bases from V and 5 from J, leaving 7 bases between them. Together with reference TRBV18 and TRBJ1-4, the CDR3 gives the full variable domain: NAGVMQNPRHLVRRRGQEARLRCSPMKGHSHVYWYRQLPEEGLKFMVYLQKENIIDESGMPKERFSAEFPKEGPSILRIQQVVRGDSAAYFCASSPTRNEKLFFGSGTQLSVL.